The following is a T cell receptor (beta chain) sequence with its context. This clonotype was picked up many times. Its antigen specificity is not known. Per-base qualities were not stored, and no clone one base away is much larger. The data were taken from a study of human T cells and chemical hapten exposure (dated by TCRdb to the early 2020s). At the level of the whole study: For sensitization, 2% DPC in acetone was applied to a roughly 2 cm by roughly 2 cm area of upper inner arm skin. Blood samples were taken from patients before sensitization (week 0) and then at 2, 6 and about 24 weeks after DPC sensitization. Approximately 28 alopecia patients gave blood for TCR sequencing at one to four time points (pre-sensitization, 2, 6 and 24 weeks). Patch testing was done on the upper back using Finn chambers containing 0.01% DPC, and results were scored after 6 days according to International Contact Dermatitis Research Group standards. The mostly female patient cohort included alopecia areata with under or over 50% scalp involvement, alopecia totalis and alopecia universalis. Throughout the roughly 25-week study period, patients were also given weekly therapeutic DPC doses on the scalp. This study followed changes in the peripheral blood TCR repertoire in vivo during primary and secondary sensitization of alopecia patients to the hapten diphenylcyclopropenone (DPC). The libraries were sequenced as a pool, and the TCR yield per sample differed mostly because of small variations in library volumes within the pool. Beyond this particular receptor, the publication reports: The number of PT1 expanded TCRs positively correlated with patch test score, significant at thresholds 8, 16 and 32 but not 4. After repeated subsampling, the strength of the expansion versus patch-test correlation and the threshold at which it became significant changed. Expanded TCRs formed significantly more large CDR3 similarity clusters than pre-sensitization or healthy control sets, consistent with antigen-driven responses. DPC sensitization did not change the number of TCRs with a frequency above 1 in 1000, and there was no evidence of changes in global repertoire structure. All patients had alopecia, a presumed autoimmune disease, so their immune response might differ from that of healthy individuals.

Trimming leaves V shorter by 5 bases and J shorter by 0 bases, with the junction holding 7 bases beyond the gene matches. From its cysteine to its phenylalanine, the CDR3 spans 16 amino acids. Only the CDR3 DNA is retained, 48 bases long and in frame from the first base. The germline V gene (reference sequence) provides CDR1 SSHAT and CDR2 FNYEAQ. The library was made by RACE. For sequencing, a NextSeq 500 was employed. During library preparation, unique molecular identifiers were attached to individual cDNA molecules so that TCRs could be counted in a quantitative, reproducible way. Each blood RNA sample was used to sequence both TCR alpha and TCR beta chains. The paper's processing steps were these. The median number of TCRs per sample was roughly 100,000, ranging from roughly 23,224 to 700,000. The Decombinator software suite was used to annotate V, J and CDR3 in the TCR reads. Every sample was subsampled to the same number of TCRs (28,000) for the PS versus PT1 abundance plots. Expanded TCRs were defined as absent before sensitization and observed at least eight times at the 2-week time point. The public reads were reanalyzed by TCRdb: fastp trimming at Q25, MiXCR alignment, in-frame beta chains only. Merged by CDR3 protein, the rows form single entries marked with the most common genes and DNA. These V and J calls rely on TCRdb rather than the paper's analysis. The sample table shows around 380,000 distinct CDR3 sequences, and about 4.4% are seen once. The top ten clones comprise approximately 2.5% of the sample.

This sample's time point label indicates: patch test 1, 2 weeks after DPC sensitization. Explained via the paper, the treatment or condition label denotes: therapeutic diphenylcyclopropenone sensitization with weekly scalp DPC. Blood at each patch-test visit was drawn before the patch test was applied. Eligible patients were aged 18 to 70, diagnosed with alopecia, deemed suitable for DPC therapy, and excluded if pregnant. Unfractionated whole blood was collected in Tempus Blood RNA tubes, and total RNA was extracted from that blood. This clonotype was sampled from a woman aged 50 to 60 with alopecia areata. Some clones in this sample may be carry-over from other donors' samples. The rearrangement combines TRBV7-7 with TRBJ2-3; TRBD2 aligns with 8 central bases. Sequenced material: whole blood, taken in connection with sensitization to the hapten diphenylcyclopropenone (DPC). The CDR3: CASSPDGLASTDTQYF. The sequenced DNA: TGTGCCAGCAGCCCTGATGGACTAGCTAGCACAGATACGCAGTATTTT.